One sample yielded the 31 T cell receptor beta chains listed below, sequenced in a study of T cell responses to AZD1222 COVID-19 vaccine (dated by TCRdb to about 2021). The time point label corresponds to: baseline before first vaccination. Receptor libraries were prepared by the immunoSEQ multiplex PCR assay. In its TCRdb copy, this immuneACCESS table keeps in-frame sequences only and misses some clones. Where compared with another copy, unresolved V genes explain less than half of these, and the others have no known cause. Across this sample there are around 120,000 clones, with 80% to 90% seen only once. The ten most abundant clones make up roughly 1.3% of the sample. Source: peripheral blood, taken on day 0 of AZD1222 vaccination. The source of these receptors is an adult in good health.

The rearrangement links TRBV2 to TRBJ1-3, with D perhaps TRBD1 (6 bases). In germline, CDR1 is SNHLY, CDR2 FYNNEI. With 3 bases removed from V and 0 bases from J, the gap between germline ends came to 12 bases. CDR3 size: 16 residues. The CDR3 DNA is TGTGCCAGCAGTGAGGGCAGGGGAGTCTCTGGAAACACCATATATTTT. Amino acid sequence: CASSEGRGVSGNTIYF.

The chain links TRBV19 to TRBJ2-7; no definite D call. Germline lookup yields CDR1 LNHDA and CDR2 SQIVND (reference sequence). CDR3 size: 15 residues. V shed 6 bases and J shed 3 bases, with 18 bases lying between them. CDR3 region: CASSLGFLGGYEQYF. The CDR3 bases are TGTGCCAGTAGCCTAGGGTTTTTGGGTGGCTACGAGCAGTACTTC.

The chain recombines TRBV3-1 (or the pseudogene TRBV3-2) with TRBJ2-3; D call uncertain. The CDR3 runs to 14 residues. V dropped 2 bases and J dropped 2 bases, with 8 bases sitting between them. The germline gives CDR1 LGHDT, CDR2 YNNKEL (reference sequence). CDR3 DNA: TGTGCCAGCAGCCAAACTACGCCCACAGATACGCAGTATTTT. It encodes CASSQTTPTDTQYF.

V gene TRBV3-1 (or the pseudogene TRBV3-2) combines with J gene TRBJ1-1; D may be TRBD1 (5 bases). Looked up from germline, CDR1 is LGHDT and CDR2 is YNNKEL (reference sequence). The V and J ends lost 1 base and 6 bases respectively, with 18 bases between them. The CDR3 is made up of 16 amino acids. The CDR3 region has the DNA TGTGCCAGCAGCCAAGGAGGTAGCAGGGTCGTTCCTGAAGCTTTCTTT. It codes for CASSQGGSRVVPEAFF.

This clone was seen only a few times. Other DNA sequences from this sample encode an identical CDR3 as well. J is TRBJ2-6 and V is TRBV5-1; D gene ambiguous. Trimming shortened V by 0 bases and J by 1 base, and 5 bases separated the two germline ends. This CDR3 spans 15 amino acids. From germline, CDR1 is SGHRS and CDR2 YFSETQ. CDR3 sequence: CASSLAGSGANVLTF. The DNA of the CDR3 is TGCGCCAGCAGCTTGGCCGGATCTGGGGCCAACGTCCTGACTTTC. The full variable domain, rest sourced from reference TRBV5-1 and TRBJ2-6, is KAGVTQTPRYLIKTRGQQVTLSCSPISGHRSVSWYQQTPGQGLQFLFEYFSETQRNKGNFPGRFSGRQFSNSRSEMNVSTLELGDSALYLCASSLAGSGANVLTFGAGSRLTVL.

The count of this clone is one. This rearrangement joins TRBV6-4 to TRBJ1-2, with 11 nucleotides matching TRBD1. With 6 bases clipped from V and 4 bases from J, the junction kept 7 bases outside the gene matches. Germline CDR1 and CDR2: MRHNA and SNTAGT. The CDR3 has 15 residues. The CDR3 coding sequence is TGTGCCAGCAGCTGGGGGACAGGGGGAAGCTATGGCTACACCTTC. It yields the protein CASSWGTGGSYGYTF.

This sequence joins TRBV2 and TRBJ1-4; D call uncertain. CDR1 SNHLY and CDR2 FYNNEI come from the germline V gene. The CDR3 sequence is 14 residues long. V dropped 5 bases and J dropped 2 bases, with 9 bases sitting between them. The CDR3 loop is CASSHRGTNEKLFF. The DNA for the CDR3 is TGTGCCAGCAGTCACCGGGGTACTAATGAAAAACTGTTTTTT.

V gene TRBV11-2 combines with J gene TRBJ2-3; D might be TRBD2 (7 bases). With 5 bases removed from V and 5 bases from J, the gap between germline ends came to 17 bases. Germline values: CDR1 SGHAT, CDR2 FQNNGV. This CDR3 is 15 amino acids long. CDR3 nucleotide sequence: TGTGCCAGCAGCACAGACGGGGGGCGTGGAGATACGCAGTATTTT. Encoded protein: CASSTDGGRGDTQYF. The complete variable domain, with remaining parts taken from reference TRBV11-2 and TRBJ2-3, reads EAGVAQSPRYKIIEKRQSVAFWCNPISGHATLYWYQQILGQGPKLLIQFQNNGVVDDSQLPKDRFSAERLKGVDSTLKIQPAKLEDSAVYLCASSTDGGRGDTQYFGPGTRLTVL.

The chain couples TRBV30 to TRBJ2-5, with 10 bases fitting TRBD1. Germline V CDR1 and CDR2: GTSNPN, SVGIG (reference sequence). V lost 0 bases to trimming and J lost 4 bases; unmatched junction nucleotides: 8. This CDR3 spans 16 amino acids. DNA of the CDR3: TGTGCCTGGAGTGTAGGGACAGGGGTTTTTGGAGAGACCCAGTACTTC. Encoded protein: CAWSVGTGVFGETQYF.

This clone is a singleton in its sample. The chain employs TRBV24-1 and TRBJ1-2; unclear D gene. The CDR3 extends over 11 amino acids. V gave up 4 bases and J gave up 4 bases, with 3 bases separating them. The germline gives CDR1 KGHDR, CDR2 SFDVKD. The CDR3 sequence is CATSDGYGYTF. Written as DNA, the CDR3 is TGTGCCACCAGTGACGGCTATGGCTACACCTTC.

J is TRBJ2-7 and V is TRBV6-5; 10 bases fit TRBD1. The V gene's germline CDR1 is MNHEY and CDR2 SVGAGI. This CDR3 is 15 amino acids long. Trimming at V came to 7 bases and at J to 3 bases, leaving 9 bases not matched to a gene. Written as DNA, the CDR3 is TGTGCCAGCACCTTTGACAGGGGGCTGTTCTACGAGCAGTACTTC. Encoded protein: CASTFDRGLFYEQYF.

This chain joins TRBV7-6 and TRBJ1-5; 8 positions agree with TRBD1. The CDR3 loop spans 18 amino acids. Losses at the gene ends were 4 bases for V and 0 bases for J; bases not matched to a gene: 11. Looked up from germline, CDR1 is SGHVS and CDR2 is FNYEAQ. This CDR3 is CASSSQTGGMYSNQPQHF. The CDR3 coding sequence is TGTGCCAGCAGCTCCCAAACAGGGGGGATGTATAGCAATCAGCCCCAGCATTTT. Based on the CDR3 plus reference TRBV7-6 and TRBJ1-5, the full variable domain is GAGVSQSPRYKVTKRGQDVALRCDPISGHVSLYWYRQALGQGPEFLTYFNYEAQQDKSGLPNDRFSAERPEGSISTLTIQRTEQRDSAMYRCASSSQTGGMYSNQPQHFGDGTRLSIL.

Here the CDR3 DNA reads TGTGCCAGCAGGGACCGGCCGGGCGAGGGTGGCTACACCTTC. Its protein product is CASRDRPGEGGYTF. The rearrangement links TRBV6-5 to TRBJ1-2; no definite D call. Trimming left V 6 bases short and J 7 bases short, with 18 bases between. The length of the CDR3 is 14 residues. CDR1 and CDR2 from the germline V gene are MNHEY and SVGAGI.

A single count supports this clone. The CDR3 sequence: CASSLRLAGGPDTGELFF. In nucleotides, the CDR3 is TGTGCCAGCAGCTTAAGGCTAGCGGGGGGGCCGGACACCGGGGAGCTGTTTTTT. The rearrangement links TRBV7-6 to TRBJ2-2; 12 bases map to TRBD2. J lost 3 bases, V lost 2 bases, and 7 bases had no gene match. The CDR3 is 18 residues long. The germline V gene has CDR1 SGHVS and CDR2 FNYEAQ.

Concerning this clone itself: No DNA is shown, since the ends of the CDR3 on it are uncertain; the CDR3 is the one TCRdb lists. The chain joins TRBV19 to TRBJ1-1. Germline V CDR1 and CDR2: LNHDA, SQIVND (reference sequence). Ends included, the CDR3 has 12 residues. Here the CDR3 reads CASTSGPTEAFF.

The chain couples TRBV18 to TRBJ1-2; 10 bases match TRBD1. V was clipped by 6 bases and J by 5 bases; unmatched bases: 9. Germline CDR1 reads KGHSH; CDR2 reads LQKENI. This CDR3 comprises 15 residues. CDR3 amino acids: CASSLTGGEMYGYTF. As DNA, the CDR3 is TGTGCCAGCTCCCTGACAGGGGGCGAGATGTATGGCTACACCTTC.

The chain uses TRBV21-1 and TRBJ2-7; the table calls TRBD1, which could not be checked here. TRBV21-1 is shown as a pseudogene. This CDR3 has 16 amino acids. Here the CDR3 reads CASSKQGTGITYEQYF. The CDR3, as DNA: TGTGCCAGCAGCAAACAGGGGACAGGGATTACCTACGAGCAGTACTTC.

The rearrangement joins TRBV7-9 to TRBJ2-2; 9 bases map to TRBD1. With V trimmed by 3 bases and J by 4 bases, 3 bases remained unmatched. Germline lookup yields CDR1 SEHNR and CDR2 FQNEAQ (reference sequence). The CDR3 is made up of 15 amino acids. CDR3 loop: CASSLTGGFTGELFF. CDR3 nucleotide sequence: TGTGCCAGCAGCTTGACAGGGGGATTCACCGGGGAGCTGTTTTTT.

Turning to this clone: Other nucleotide sequences from this sample produce the same CDR3. The chain has TRBV7-8 and TRBJ1-1; D perhaps matches TRBD1 (6 bases). CDR3 length: 15 amino acids. Germline V lookup: CDR1 SGHVS, CDR2 FQNEAQ. V was pared by 5 bases and J by 0 bases, with 13 bases between. The CDR3 sequence: CASSPRGGLNTEAFF. DNA of the CDR3: TGTGCCAGCAGCCCCCGCGGGGGCCTGAACACTGAAGCTTTCTTT.

This CDR3 reads CASQDRDRERDYGYTF. Written as DNA, the CDR3 is TGCGCCAGCCAGGACCGGGACAGGGAACGCGACTATGGCTACACCTTC. The chain recombines TRBV10-1 with TRBJ1-2; 9 bases fit TRBD1. CDR1 is WNHNN, CDR2 SYGVQD, per germline (reference sequence). This CDR3 contains 16 residues. V dropped 8 bases and J dropped 3; count of bases not matched to a gene: 13.

The chain is built from TRBV7-2 and TRBJ2-5; D is tentatively TRBD1 or TRBD2 (6 bases each). CDR1 and CDR2 from the germline V gene are SGHTA and FQGNSA. Trimming shortened V by 6 bases and J by 4 bases, and 21 bases separated the two germline ends. This CDR3 has 16 residues. The CDR3 is CASSVGGQGRGETQYF. CDR3 DNA sequence: TGTGCCAGCAGTGTAGGGGGGCAGGGCCGGGGAGAGACCCAGTACTTC.

The rearrangement joins TRBV7-2 to TRBJ2-1; 13 bases fit TRBD2. Germline assignment: CDR1 SGHTA and CDR2 FQGNSA. With V trimmed by 5 bases and J by 1 base, 5 bases remained unmatched. CDR3 length: 17 amino acids. CDR3 nucleotide sequence: TGTGCCAGCAGCACCCAGACTAGCGGGGGGTCCTACAATGAGCAGTTCTTC. Protein product: CASSTQTSGGSYNEQFF.

This clone was observed a handful of times. The gene calls are TRBV7-6 and TRBJ2-4; perhaps D is TRBD1 or TRBD2 (5 bases each). The germline V gene has CDR1 SGHVS and CDR2 FNYEAQ. V lost 7 bases and J lost 0, with 19 bases in between. The CDR3 loop spans 17 amino acids. The CDR3 coding sequence is TGTGCCAGCACCCTCTCCGGTGGGGGATTAGCCAAAAACATTCAGTACTTC. The encoded protein is CASTLSGGGLAKNIQYF.

This chain links TRBV7-9 with TRBJ1-1; 7 bases are a match to TRBD1. The CDR3 length is 12 residues. CDR1 SEHNR and CDR2 FQNEAQ come from the germline V gene (reference sequence). Losses at the gene ends were 1 base for V and 8 bases for J; bases not matched to a gene: 1. CDR3 sequence (DNA): TGTGCCAGCAGCTTAGGGGACAGAGAAGCTTTCTTT. It yields the protein CASSLGDREAFF.

This chain links TRBV4-1 with TRBJ2-7; tentative D call: TRBD2 (5 bases). V dropped 2 bases and J dropped 1 base, with 12 bases sitting between them. Germline V gene lookup returns CDR1 MGHRA and CDR2 YSYEKL. The CDR3 extends over 15 amino acids. CDR3 in DNA: TGCGCCAGCAGCCAAAGAGAGAGCGGATCCTACGAGCAGTACTTC. Amino acid sequence: CASSQRESGSYEQYF.

J is TRBJ2-2 and V is TRBV5-4; D is perhaps TRBD2 (6 bases). Germline CDR1 reads SGHNT; CDR2 reads YYREEE (reference sequence). The ends were cut back, 5 bases at V and 1 base at J, with 15 bases in the middle. The length of the CDR3 is 16 residues. This chain's CDR3 is CASRKGGTLNTGELFF. The CDR3, as DNA: TGTGCCAGCAGAAAAGGCGGGACTTTGAACACCGGGGAGCTGTTTTTT.

V and J are TRBV10-3 and TRBJ1-1; perhaps TRBD1 as D (6 bases). This CDR3 has 14 residues. CDR1 and CDR2 from the germline V gene are ENHRY and SYGVKD. The ends were cut back, 11 bases at V and 1 base at J, with 17 bases in the middle. CDR3 in DNA: TGTGCCTCCGGTGGGGGGGCCCCGAACACTGAAGCTTTCTTT. Its translation: CASGGGAPNTEAFF.

The chain recombines TRBV5-4 with TRBJ1-1; D perhaps matches TRBD1 (5 bases). V lost 4 bases to trimming and J lost 1 base, with 17 bases between them. This CDR3 has 16 residues. CDR1 SGHNT and CDR2 YYREEE come from the germline V gene (reference sequence). CDR3 sequence reads: CASSRGGGVGNTEAFF. CDR3 coding DNA: TGTGCCAGCAGCCGCGGGGGTGGGGTCGGGAACACTGAAGCTTTCTTT.

The genes are TRBV6-1 and TRBJ2-1; 8 bases are shared with TRBD2. V lost 6 bases and J lost 9; bases outside the gene matches: 10. The CDR3 has 14 amino acids. Germline V lookup: CDR1 MNHNS, CDR2 SASEGT. CDR3 sequence: CASSELAGKREQFF. The CDR3 DNA follows: TGTGCCAGCAGCGAATTAGCGGGGAAGCGTGAGCAGTTCTTC.

This chain links TRBV7-9 with TRBJ1-1, with D possibly matching TRBD1 (5 bases). Trimming took off 1 base at V and 1 base at J, with 13 bases between the two ends. From germline, CDR1 is SEHNR and CDR2 FQNEAQ (reference sequence). This CDR3 region has 16 residues. The CDR3 DNA reads as TGTGCCAGCAGCTTAGGGGGGTCTCCACCGAACACTGAAGCTTTCTTT. This sequence encodes CASSLGGSPPNTEAFF.

This sequence joins TRBV28 and TRBJ2-7; 8 positions agree with TRBD2. This CDR3 is 17 amino acids long. The V segment lost 10 bases and the J segment 0 bases; nucleotides outside the gene matches: 17. Germline V gene data show CDR1 as MDHEN and CDR2 as SYDVKM. The CDR3 spells CATTTVGRGAGSYEQYF. The CDR3 DNA is TGTGCCACGACGACTGTGGGGCGGGGGGCCGGCTCCTACGAGCAGTACTTC.